The 16 T cell receptor beta chains given below trace back to one sample, sequenced in a study of blood T cell repertoires in COVID-19. Data came from immunoSEQ multiplex PCR; TCRdb stores just in-frame clones and leaves some out. The sample consists of 150,000 to 200,000 clones, about 82% of them appearing once. The sample comprised peripheral blood. The origin of the receptors is a woman in her 30s with acute or convalescent COVID-19.

The genes are TRBV5-6 and TRBJ2-1; tentatively, D is TRBD2 (7 bases). CDR1 and CDR2 from the germline V gene are SGHDT and YYEEEE. The CDR3 runs 15 residues. V lost 4 bases and J lost 2, with 13 bases in between. This CDR3 is CASSLGGTTYNEQFF. As DNA, the CDR3 is TGTGCCAGCAGCCTCGGGGGGACAACCTACAATGAGCAGTTCTTC.

The chain recombines TRBV4-3 with TRBJ1-4; TRBD1 aligns across 7 bases. CDR3 length: 15 amino acids. Trimming at V came to 4 bases and at J to 6 bases, leaving 8 bases not matched to a gene. Germline CDR1 reads LGHNA; CDR2 reads YSLEER. The CDR3 nucleotides read TGCGCCAGCAGCCTCCTCAGGGGGTCTTATGAAAAACTGTTTTTT. The encoded protein is CASSLLRGSYEKLFF.

This clone was counted between two and nine times. The chain joins TRBV7-9 to TRBJ2-3; a weak D match, TRBD2 (5 bases). Germline V CDR1 and CDR2: SEHNR, FQNEAQ (reference sequence). Trimming pared 1 base from V and 3 bases from J, leaving 17 bases between. CDR3 length equals 17 residues. CDR3 coding DNA: TGTGCCAGCAGCTTAGGTGGCAGTTCCCCGGGGACAGATACGCAGTATTTT. Its translation is CASSLGGSSPGTDTQYF.

V usage is TRBV5-4 and J usage is TRBJ1-1; the D is unclear. The CDR3 totals 14 residues. The germline V gene encodes CDR1 SGHNT and CDR2 YYREEE (reference sequence). Between the trimmed V and J ends, which lost 4 bases and 1 base, there was a span of 11 bases. As DNA, the CDR3 is TGTGCCAGCAGCAGTCCCGGGTGGAACACTGAAGCTTTCTTT. Encoded protein: CASSSPGWNTEAFF.

This chain connects TRBV29-1 to TRBJ2-1, with D possibly TRBD1 on 6 matching bases. Germline V gene sequence: CDR1 SQVTM, CDR2 ANQGSEA. CDR3 length equals 12 residues. Trimming cost V 2 bases and J 10 bases, with 12 bases left between them. This chain's CDR3 is CSVEFRQGEQFF. CDR3 bases: TGCAGCGTTGAATTTAGGCAGGGGGAGCAGTTCTTC.

The chain combines TRBV5-3 with TRBJ1-4, with D possibly TRBD1 on 6 matching bases. Being an ORF, TRBV5-3 has a function that is uncertain. The V and J ends lost 4 bases and 6 bases respectively, with 16 bases between them. CDR3 length: 15 amino acids. CDR3 sequence: CARSPRDKPDEKLFF. CDR3 DNA sequence: TGTGCCAGAAGCCCCCGGGACAAGCCAGATGAAAAACTGTTTTTT.

The rearrangement uses TRBV6-6 and TRBJ1-1; 7 nucleotides line up with TRBD1. This CDR3 contains 12 residues. With 6 bases clipped from V and 11 bases from J, the junction kept 9 bases outside the gene matches. Germline CDR1 reads MNHNY; CDR2 reads SVGAGI (reference sequence). The DNA of the CDR3 is TGTGCCAGCAGCACGCCAGGGGGGACGGCTTTCTTT. This translates into CASSTPGGTAFF.

The rearrangement links TRBV28 to TRBJ1-2; TRBD1 agrees at 7 bases. V lost 4 bases and J lost 4; bases outside the gene matches: 21. Germline loops: CDR1 MDHEN, CDR2 SYDVKM. CDR3 length equals 19 residues. CDR3 in amino acids: CASSSDIPGQATRLYGYTF. The CDR3 DNA follows: TGTGCCAGCAGTTCCGACATCCCCGGACAGGCCACTAGACTCTATGGCTACACCTTC.

The chain recombines TRBV5-4 with TRBJ2-5, with D possibly being TRBD2 (5 bases). This CDR3 has 14 residues. V was pared by 6 bases and J by 4 bases, with 16 bases between. Looked up from germline, CDR1 is SGHNT and CDR2 is YYREEE (reference sequence). CDR3 nucleotide sequence: TGTGCCAGCACCCCAGGTAGAGGGTTAGAGACCCAGTACTTC. Amino acid sequence: CASTPGRGLETQYF. Full variable domain (rest looked up from reference TRBV5-4 and TRBJ2-5): ETGVTQSPTHLIKTRGQQVTLRCSSQSGHNTVSWYQQALGQGPQFIFQYYREEENGRGNFPPRFSGLQFPNYSSELNVNALELDDSALYLCASTPGRGLETQYFGPGTRLLVL.

The rearrangement uses TRBV30 and TRBJ2-7; TRBD1 matches at 10 bases. The CDR3 is 14 amino acids. Trimming removed 3 bases from V and 4 bases from J; junction bases left unmatched: 6. Germline V gene sequence: CDR1 GTSNPN, CDR2 SVGIG (reference sequence). The CDR3 protein is CAWRDRTGGYEQYF. The DNA of the CDR3 is TGTGCCTGGAGGGACCGGACAGGGGGATACGAGCAGTACTTC.

In its sample, this clone was seen once. Other nucleotide sequences from this sample produce the same CDR3. The chain is built from TRBV15 and TRBJ1-6; no clear D. Germline CDR1 LNHNV, CDR2 YYDKDF (reference sequence). The ends were cut back, 0 bases at V and 9 bases at J, with 6 bases in the middle. CDR3 length: 13 residues. CDR3 in amino acids: CATSRDRGSPLHF. CDR3 sequence (DNA): TGTGCCACCAGCAGAGATAGAGGTTCACCCCTCCACTTT.

The rearrangement links TRBV10-2 to TRBJ2-1; TRBD2 matches at 10 bases. Germline CDR1 reads WSHSY; CDR2 reads SAAADI. This CDR3 is built from 16 residues. With V trimmed by 8 bases and J by 7 bases, 14 bases remained unmatched. DNA for the CDR3: TGCGCCAGCTATGAGACCGGGACTAGCGTTACAAATGAGCAGTTCTTC. Encoded protein: CASYETGTSVTNEQFF.

V usage is TRBV6-6 and J usage is TRBJ1-6; 7 positions match TRBD1. Per germline, CDR1 MNHNY and CDR2 SVGAGI (reference sequence). V dropped 6 bases and J dropped 7; count of bases not matched to a gene: 9. CDR3 length: 15 residues. In DNA, the CDR3 is TGTGCCAGCAGAGCCCCGGGACAGAAGAATTCACCCCTCCACTTT. Translating gives CASRAPGQKNSPLHF.

The chain joins TRBV10-3 to TRBJ1-4; D gene uncertain. Germline V gene lookup returns CDR1 ENHRY and CDR2 SYGVKD. The CDR3 is 13 amino acids. Trimming shortened V by 8 bases and J by 5 bases, and 12 bases separated the two germline ends. The CDR3 coding sequence is TGTGCCATCCGCGGGCAGACAAATGAAAAACTGTTTTTT. Amino acids: CAIRGQTNEKLFF.

V is TRBV4-3 and J is TRBJ2-7, with D hard to call. The CDR3 has 16 residues. The V gene lost 1 base and the J gene lost 1 base, with 14 bases spanning the gap. Per germline, CDR1 LGHNA and CDR2 YSLEER. CDR3 DNA: TGCGCCAGCAGCCAAGCGATCCAGGCTCTTTCCTACGAGCAGTACTTC. This gives the protein CASSQAIQALSYEQYF.

The rearrangement joins TRBV28 to TRBJ1-1; D call uncertain. The ends were cut back, 5 bases at V and 0 bases at J, with 10 bases in the middle. The germline V gene encodes CDR1 MDHEN and CDR2 SYDVKM. The CDR3 sequence is 14 residues long. DNA for the CDR3: TGTGCCAGCAGTAACCTAAAAGTGAACACTGAAGCTTTCTTT. Protein sequence: CASSNLKVNTEAFF. Full variable domain (outside the CDR3, taken from reference TRBV28 and TRBJ1-1): DVKVTQSSRYLVKRTGEKVFLECVQDMDHENMFWYRQDPGLGLRLIYFSYDVKMKEKGDIPEGYSVSREKKERFSLILESASTNQTSMYLCASSNLKVNTEAFFGQGTRLTVV.